This TCR beta chain comes out of a study of blood T cell repertoires in COVID-19. Study-level information: Spain, Italy and the United States supplied samples that represented acute and convalescent COVID-19. T cells, B-cell-depleted T cells, or PBMCs supplied cDNA or gDNA.

Per the original methods: Amplification of reference gene primers provided the estimated nucleated cell counts. Only in-frame clones appear in the TCRdb table, and some are missing; sequencing was by immunoSEQ multiplex PCR. D and trimming come from the DNA, and the V and J calls and clone size come from that table. The sample yields roughly 290,000 clones, about 90% seen once. V was pared by 6 bases and J by 4 bases, with 5 bases of the junction left unmatched. The CDR3 sequence is 13 residues long. Sequencing was done on a sample of peripheral blood. V gene TRBV12-3 or TRBV12-4 combines with J gene TRBJ1-2; 7 bases line up with TRBD1. The receptor's source is a woman aged 45-59 years who had recovered from COVID-19. The CDR3 DNA follows: TGTGCCAGCAGGGAGGGGGCTGGCTATGGCTACACCTTC. Translation gives CASREGAGYGYTF.